This passage covers 25 T cell receptor beta chains from one sample sequenced in a study of HIV-infected children after antiretroviral therapy interruption. A 3' RACE protocol on RNA, with unique molecular identifiers, produced the TCR library. From the 3' RACE reads, TCRdb called clonotypes with MiXCR, one entry per CDR3 protein. The data show fewer than 8,000 distinct CDR3 sequences, with around a sixth seen just once and approximately 13% held by the top ten. Treatment noted: PENTA 11 planned treatment interruption arm or continuous ART arm. The sequences come from CD45RO+ CD8+ T cells from PBMCs, pooled from several time points, collected from a donor given antiretroviral therapy, either interrupted or continuous. Subset in this sample: memory CD8+ CD45RO+ CD45RA- T cells. The receptors were gathered from a pool of human donors with HIV.

This clonotype showed up many times. V usage is TRBV7-9 and J usage is TRBJ2-2, with 8 bases identical to TRBD2. V lost 5 bases to trimming and J lost 4 bases; unmatched junction nucleotides: 6. The CDR3 covers 15 residues. Germline V gene sequence: CDR1 SEHNR, CDR2 FQNEAQ (reference sequence). CDR3 coding DNA: TGTGCCAGCAGCCCAGCCGGGACTAGCACCGGGGAGCTGTTTTTT. Protein product: CASSPAGTSTGELFF.

This clonotype is medium-sized. The V gene is TRBV11-3, the J gene TRBJ2-1; 7 bases are a match to TRBD1. Losses at the gene ends were 5 bases for V and 1 base for J; bases not matched to a gene: 2. This CDR3 has 14 amino acids. The germline gives CDR1 SGHNT, CDR2 YENEEA. This chain's CDR3 is CASSEQGSYNEQFF. CDR3 DNA: TGTGCCAGCAGCGAACAGGGGTCCTACAATGAGCAGTTCTTC. The variable domain in full, completed from reference TRBV11-3 and TRBJ2-1, reads EAGVVQSPRYKIIEKKQPVAFWCNPISGHNTLYWYLQNLGQGPELLIRYENEEAVDDSQLPKDRFSAERLKGVDSTLKIQPAELGDSAVYLCASSEQGSYNEQFFGPGTRLTVL.

By share, this clonotype counts as medium-sized (0.01 to 0.1%). The chain carries TRBV30 and TRBJ1-3; D remains ambiguous. CDR3 size: 14 residues. V was clipped by 0 bases and J by 6 bases, with 12 bases between them. CDR1 and CDR2 (germline): GTSNPN, SVGIG (reference sequence). CDR3 region: CAWSVSSRVNTIYF. CDR3 nucleotides: TGTGCCTGGAGTGTCAGTTCGAGGGTAAACACCATATATTTT.

The V gene is TRBV7-2, the J gene TRBJ2-1, with 10 bases lining up with TRBD2. Germline V gives CDR1 SGHTA, CDR2 FQGNSA. This CDR3 comprises 15 residues. V trimming: 4 bases; J trimming: 4 bases; junction bases outside the gene matches: 4. CDR3 sequence: CASSSLAGAYNEQFF. In DNA, the CDR3 is TGTGCCAGCAGCTCCCTAGCGGGAGCTTACAATGAGCAGTTCTTC.

At least ten counts were recorded for this clonotype. The chain joins TRBV4-3 to TRBJ2-5; 9 bases fit TRBD2. CDR3 length: 16 residues. Germline V CDR1 and CDR2: LGHNA, YSLEER. V gave up 0 bases and J gave up 5 bases; unmatched junction bases: 7. As DNA, the CDR3 is TGCGCCAGCAGCCAAGATGGGACTAGCCCCGTGGAGACCCAGTACTTC. It is translated as CASSQDGTSPVETQYF.

This clonotype is classed as medium-sized. The CDR3 loop reads CASSTAGLAGPYNEQFF. In nucleotides, the CDR3 is TGTGCCAGCAGCACCGCCGGACTAGCGGGCCCCTACAATGAGCAGTTCTTC. This chain connects TRBV6-5 to TRBJ2-1, with TRBD2 matching over 11 bases. CDR3 length: 17 residues. V dropped 6 bases and J dropped 2; count of bases not matched to a gene: 9. CDR1 is MNHEY and CDR2 is SVGAGI in the germline V gene.

This clonotype was observed many times. This chain uses TRBV6-5 with TRBJ2-7, with 11 bases lining up with TRBD2. This CDR3 spans 18 amino acids. The germline V gene has CDR1 MNHEY and CDR2 SVGAGI. The V and J ends lost 5 bases and 5 bases, in that order; junction bases with no gene match: 17. CDR3 DNA sequence: TGTGCCAGCAGTGCCGGGACTAGCGGAATCCCCGCGGGCCACGAGCAGTACTTC. The encoded protein is CASSAGTSGIPAGHEQYF.

V and J are TRBV5-1 and TRBJ2-3; D uncertain. This CDR3 is 14 amino acids long. The ends were cut back, 2 bases at V and 2 bases at J, with 9 bases in the middle. Germline V gives CDR1 SGHRS, CDR2 YFSETQ. The CDR3 reads CASSFVGSTDTQYF. The CDR3 nucleotides are TGCGCCAGCAGCTTTGTGGGATCCACAGATACGCAGTATTTT.

Judged by abundance, this clonotype is large (0.1 to 1%). The chain recombines TRBV4-1 with TRBJ1-2, with 7 bases that match TRBD1. This CDR3 is 14 amino acids long. With V trimmed by 4 bases and J by 6 bases, 8 bases remained unmatched. The germline gives CDR1 MGHRA, CDR2 YSYEKL. The CDR3 reads CASSPRQGQNGYTF. The CDR3 DNA follows: TGCGCCAGCAGCCCCCGACAGGGCCAGAATGGCTACACCTTC.

This clonotype was picked up many times. This sequence joins TRBV3-1 and TRBJ1-6; 9 nucleotides agree with TRBD1. CDR3 length equals 17 residues. CDR1 and CDR2 (germline): LGHDT, YNNKEL (reference sequence). With V trimmed by 7 bases and J by 7 bases, 14 bases remained unmatched. The CDR3 DNA reads TGTGCCAGCAAGACGTCCTTACAGGGGGCAGAAAATTCACCCCTCCACTTT. Translating it yields CASKTSLQGAENSPLHF.

This clonotype is judged medium-sized (0.01 to 0.1%). The chain is built from TRBV27 and TRBJ2-1; 10 nucleotides align to TRBD1. V lost 0 bases and J lost 4; bases outside the gene matches: 6. CDR1 is MNHEY and CDR2 is SMNVEV in the germline V gene (reference sequence). The CDR3 has 17 amino acids. The CDR3 loop reads CASSLSYGTGVYNEQFF. Here the CDR3 DNA reads TGTGCCAGCAGTTTATCTTATGGGACAGGGGTTTACAATGAGCAGTTCTTC.

There are many counts of this clonotype. V gene TRBV12-3 or TRBV12-4 combines with J gene TRBJ2-3; tentatively, D is TRBD1 (5 bases). V lost 5 bases to trimming and J lost 0 bases, with 12 bases between them. The CDR3 is made up of 15 amino acids. The chain's CDR3 is CASSPQGHSTDTQYF. CDR3 nucleotide sequence: TGTGCCAGCAGTCCCCAGGGCCATAGCACAGATACGCAGTATTTT.

Comments on this clonotype: The missing conserved phenylalanine or tryptophan at the end of this CDR3 makes a read error likely. V is TRBV18 and J is TRBJ1-6; 11 nucleotides agree with TRBD1. The CDR3 extends over 16 amino acids. Per the germline V gene, CDR1 is KGHSH and CDR2 is LQKENI. The chain's CDR3 is CASPPIGQGANSPLHL. The CDR3 DNA is TGTGCCAGCCCACCGATTGGACAGGGGGCGAATTCACCCCTCCACCTT.

This clonotype was counted many times. The chain combines TRBV12-3 or TRBV12-4 with TRBJ2-5; 9 nucleotides agree with TRBD1. The CDR3 runs 14 residues. The ends lost 6 bases at V and 2 bases at J; junction bases unmatched: 4. CDR3 sequence (DNA): TGTGCCAGCAGGACGACAGGGGGTCAAGAGACCCAGTACTTC. Protein sequence: CASRTTGGQETQYF.

This clonotype showed up many times. The chain joins TRBV10-2 to TRBJ1-4, with TRBD1 matching over 7 bases. V shed 8 bases and J 0 bases; nucleotides not matched to a gene: 3. CDR1 and CDR2 (germline): WSHSY, SAAADI. This CDR3 is 14 amino acids long. CDR3 in amino acids: CASRQGTTNEKLFF. In DNA, the CDR3 is TGCGCCAGCCGACAGGGAACAACTAATGAAAAACTGTTTTTT.

This clonotype was observed many times. V gene TRBV5-1 combines with J gene TRBJ2-4, with D possibly matching TRBD1 (8 bases). Per germline, CDR1 SGHRS and CDR2 YFSETQ. There are 14 residues in the CDR3. V lost 5 bases, J lost 7 bases, and 16 bases lay in between. CDR3 nucleotides: TGCGCCAGCAGTTCTACAGGGGGGGCGAACATTCAGTACTTC. It specifies CASSSTGGANIQYF.

This clonotype came up many times. A single base separates this from a much larger clone, so it may be a read error. The rearrangement joins TRBV18 to TRBJ2-7; D call uncertain. The CDR3 loop spans 12 amino acids. Germline V gene lookup returns CDR1 KGHSH and CDR2 LQKENI. Written as DNA, the CDR3 is TGTGCCAACTCACCACCTGCAAGGGAGCAGTACTTC. It specifies CANSPPAREQYF. Full variable domain (remainder filled in from reference TRBV18 and TRBJ2-7): NAGVMQNPRHLVRRRGQEARLRCSPMKGHSHVYWYRQLPEEGLKFMVYLQKENIIDESGMPKERFSAEFPKEGPSILRIQQVVRGDSAAYFCANSPPAREQYFGPGTRLTVT.

In this sample, this clonotype turned up many times. The chain uses TRBV7-3 and TRBJ1-3; D gene unclear. V was clipped by 1 base and J by 5 bases, with 3 bases between them. Germline CDR1 is SGHTA and CDR2 is FQGTGA. This CDR3 is 12 amino acids long. The DNA for the CDR3 is TGTGCCAGCAGCTTAAGGCGAAACACCATATATTTT. Its translation is CASSLRRNTIYF.

The CDR3 protein is CASRRQENTEAFF. The CDR3 DNA is TGTGCCAGCAGACGACAGGAGAACACTGAAGCTTTCTTT. V usage is TRBV6-2 or TRBV6-3 and J usage is TRBJ1-1; maybe TRBD1 (6 bases). The CDR3 is 13 amino acids. Trimming cost V 6 bases and J 1 base, with 9 bases left between them. Looked up from germline, CDR1 is MNHEY and CDR2 is SVGEGT.

By frequency in the sample, this clonotype is large. The chain uses TRBV20-1 and TRBJ2-1; 9 nucleotides line up with TRBD2. With 3 bases clipped from V and 8 bases from J, the junction kept 14 bases outside the gene matches. Per the germline V gene, CDR1 is DFQATT and CDR2 is SNEGSKA (reference sequence). The CDR3 spans 16 residues. The CDR3 reads CSARDTGTSFPDEQFF. CDR3 in DNA: TGCAGTGCTAGGGACACCGGGACTAGCTTTCCGGATGAGCAGTTCTTC.

This clonotype is termed medium-sized. The rearrangement joins TRBV7-2 to TRBJ2-1; 7 bases are shared with TRBD2. V trimming: 6 bases; J trimming: 2 bases; junction bases outside the gene matches: 7. In germline, CDR1 is SGHTA, CDR2 FQGNSA. The CDR3 consists of 15 residues. CDR3 nucleotides: TGTGCCAGCAGTCGGGCCGCGGGGGCCTACAATGAGCAGTTCTTC. It translates to CASSRAAGAYNEQFF.

This clonotype was recorded many times. The chain joins TRBV10-2 to TRBJ2-1; no definite D call. The CDR3 is 14 residues long. Germline lookup yields CDR1 WSHSY and CDR2 SAAADI. V gave up 0 bases and J gave up 1 base, with 4 bases separating them. CDR3 amino acids: CASSESLSYNEQFF. CDR3 nucleotide sequence: TGCGCCAGCAGTGAGTCACTTTCCTACAATGAGCAGTTCTTC.

By share of the sample, this clonotype is medium-sized. The chain uses TRBV12-3 or TRBV12-4 and TRBJ2-2; maybe TRBD1 (5 bases). V lost 5 bases and J lost 4, with 8 bases in between. There are 13 residues in the CDR3. In DNA, the CDR3 is TGTGCCAGCAGTCCTGACAGCACCGGGGAGCTGTTTTTT. Amino acids: CASSPDSTGELFF.

The CDR3 DNA follows: TGTGCCAGCAGCTTAGTCGAGGGGACTAACACTGAAGCTTTCTTT. Its translation: CASSLVEGTNTEAFF. The chain carries TRBV7-8 and TRBJ1-1; TRBD1 is a possible D gene (5 bases). V was clipped by 1 base and J by 2 bases, with 11 bases between them. This CDR3 has 15 residues. The germline V gene encodes CDR1 SGHVS and CDR2 FQNEAQ.

The table lists this clonotype with many counts. The J gene is TRBJ2-1, the V gene TRBV2; D is possibly TRBD2 (6 bases). Per germline, CDR1 SNHLY and CDR2 FYNNEI. V lost 8 bases to trimming and J lost 8 bases, with 19 bases between them. This CDR3 is built from 14 residues. The CDR3 DNA sequence: TGTGCCAGCTCCGGGACTTCCCATAAAGATGAGCAGTTCTTC. Encoded protein: CASSGTSHKDEQFF.